This TCR beta chain was obtained from a study of T cell repertoires in cytomegalovirus infection. Overall study context: TCR beta signatures that were public indicated CMV infection and matching HLA type.

About this clonotype: Its antigen is not identified.

Whole-study results and caveats: Within the response measured ex vivo, HLA-C-restricted CMV-specific TCR beta clonotypes were dominant.

Germline CDR1 and CDR2: KGHDR and SFDVKD. CDR3 length: 15 residues. V gave up 5 bases and J gave up 7 bases; unmatched junction bases: 5. TCRdb reprocessed the reads via MiXCR and lists one record per CDR3 protein. The table has under 850,000 distinct CDR3 sequences, approximately 34% seen once. This clonotype was sampled from a human donor in good health (CMV status not recorded). Some clones in this sample may be carry-over from other donors' samples. Sequencing was carried out using PBMCs. The chain is built from TRBV24-1 and TRBJ1-5; TRBD1 matches at 12 bases. CDR3 residues: CATSVSGTGGQPQHF. The CDR3 region has the DNA TGTGCCACCAGTGTCTCCGGGACAGGGGGCCAGCCCCAGCATTTT.